This TCR beta chain was captured in a study of blood T cell repertoires in COVID-19. Recruitment covered about 25 US areas and drew participants whose ages spanned about 18 to 90 years. Two consecutive negative NP/OP PCR tests, clearance, or resolved symptoms defined Cohort 3 recovery. V lost 0 bases to trimming and J lost 4 bases; unmatched junction nucleotides: 12. The CDR3 totals 17 residues. Germline-derived CDR1 and CDR2 are MGHRA and YSYEKL. Original methodology: Reference gene primers were amplified, and this amplification served to estimate nucleated cell counts. Measured with immunoSEQ multiplex PCR; TCRdb has only the in-frame clones, and not every one. The V and J calls and clone size come from that table; D and trimming were worked out from the DNA. This sample has roughly 300,000 clones, with roughly nine tenths found just once.

This rearrangement joins TRBV4-1 to TRBJ2-7, with 7 bases lining up with TRBD2. The clonotype was recovered from a woman aged 25 to 45 who had recovered from COVID-19. Specimen: PBMCs or T cells enriched from blood (not recorded which). CDR3 DNA sequence: TGCGCCAGCAGCCAAGATGTGTCTAGCGGACAACTTTACGAGCAGTACTTC. Translation: CASSQDVSSGQLYEQYF.